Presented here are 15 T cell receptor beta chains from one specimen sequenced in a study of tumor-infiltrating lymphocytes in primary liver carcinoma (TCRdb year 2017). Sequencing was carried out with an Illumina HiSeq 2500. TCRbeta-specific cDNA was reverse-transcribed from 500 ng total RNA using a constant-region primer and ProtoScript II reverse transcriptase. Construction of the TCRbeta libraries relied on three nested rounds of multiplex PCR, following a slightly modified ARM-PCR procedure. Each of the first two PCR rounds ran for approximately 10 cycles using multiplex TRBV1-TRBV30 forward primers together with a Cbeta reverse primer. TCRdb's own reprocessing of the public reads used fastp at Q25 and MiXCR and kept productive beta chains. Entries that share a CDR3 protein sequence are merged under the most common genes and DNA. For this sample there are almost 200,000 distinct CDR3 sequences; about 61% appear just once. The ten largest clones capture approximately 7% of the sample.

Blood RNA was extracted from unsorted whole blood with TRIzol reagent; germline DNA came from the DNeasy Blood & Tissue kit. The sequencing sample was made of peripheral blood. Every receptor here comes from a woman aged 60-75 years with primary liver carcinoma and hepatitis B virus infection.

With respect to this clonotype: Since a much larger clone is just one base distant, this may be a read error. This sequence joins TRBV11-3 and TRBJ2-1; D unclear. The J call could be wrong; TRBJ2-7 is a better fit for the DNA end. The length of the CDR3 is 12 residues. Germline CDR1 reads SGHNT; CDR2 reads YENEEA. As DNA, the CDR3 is TGTGCCAGCAGCTTAAATGCCAATGAGCAGTACTTC. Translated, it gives CASSLNANEQYF.

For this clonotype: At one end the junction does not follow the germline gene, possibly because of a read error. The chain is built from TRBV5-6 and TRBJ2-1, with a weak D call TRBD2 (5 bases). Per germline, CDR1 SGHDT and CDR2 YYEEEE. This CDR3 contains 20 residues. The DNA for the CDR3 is TGTGTCAGCAGCCCTCAATCTTCCTTTAGCGATGAGCAGTCCGGGGATGAGCAGTTCTTC. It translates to CVSSPQSSFSDEQSGDEQFF.

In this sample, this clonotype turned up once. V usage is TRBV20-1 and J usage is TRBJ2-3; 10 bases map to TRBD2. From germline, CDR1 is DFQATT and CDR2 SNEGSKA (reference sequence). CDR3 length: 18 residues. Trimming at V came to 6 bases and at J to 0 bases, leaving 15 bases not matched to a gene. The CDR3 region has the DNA TGCAGTGCCTTCACTAGCGGGATGGGGGGATTGAGCACAGATACGCAGTATTTT. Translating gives CSAFTSGMGGLSTDTQYF.

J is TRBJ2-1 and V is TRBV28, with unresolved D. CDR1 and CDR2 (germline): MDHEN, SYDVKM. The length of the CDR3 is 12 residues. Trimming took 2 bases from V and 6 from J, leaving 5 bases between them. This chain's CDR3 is CASSLSINEQFF. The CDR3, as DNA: TGTGCCAGCAGTTTAAGTATCAATGAGCAGTTCTTC.

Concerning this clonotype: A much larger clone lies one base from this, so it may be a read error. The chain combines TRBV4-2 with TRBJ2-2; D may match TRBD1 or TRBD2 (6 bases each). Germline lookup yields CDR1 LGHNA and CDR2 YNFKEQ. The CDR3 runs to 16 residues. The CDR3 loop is CASSQDSAGGTGKLFF. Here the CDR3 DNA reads TGTGCCAGCAGCCAAGACAGCGCCGGGGGCACCGGGAAGCTGTTTTTT.

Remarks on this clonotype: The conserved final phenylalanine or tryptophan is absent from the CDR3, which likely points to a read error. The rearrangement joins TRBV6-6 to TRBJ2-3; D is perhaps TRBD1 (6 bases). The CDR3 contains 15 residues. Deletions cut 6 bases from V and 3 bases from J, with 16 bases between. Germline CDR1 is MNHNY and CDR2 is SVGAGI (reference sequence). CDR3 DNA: TGTGCCAGCAGCGACGGGATAGGGGGAACAGATACGCAGTATCTT. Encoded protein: CASSDGIGGTDTQYL.

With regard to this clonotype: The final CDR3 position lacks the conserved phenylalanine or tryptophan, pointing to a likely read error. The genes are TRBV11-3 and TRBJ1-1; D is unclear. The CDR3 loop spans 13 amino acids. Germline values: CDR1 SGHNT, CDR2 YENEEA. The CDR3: CASSQAADTEAFL. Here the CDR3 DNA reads TGCGCCAGCAGCCAGGCTGCGGACACTGAAGCTTTCCTT.

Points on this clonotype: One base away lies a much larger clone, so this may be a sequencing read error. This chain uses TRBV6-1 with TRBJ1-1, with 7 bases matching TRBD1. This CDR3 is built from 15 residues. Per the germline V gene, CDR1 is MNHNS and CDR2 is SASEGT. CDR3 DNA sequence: TGTGCCAGCAGTGATAAAGGGACAGTGATCACTAAAGCTTTCTTT. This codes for CASSDKGTVITKAFF.

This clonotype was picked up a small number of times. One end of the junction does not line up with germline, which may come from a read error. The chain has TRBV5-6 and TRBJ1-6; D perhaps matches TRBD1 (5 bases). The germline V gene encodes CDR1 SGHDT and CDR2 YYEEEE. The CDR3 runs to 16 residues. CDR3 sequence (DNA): TGTGCTAGCAGCTTTTACAGGAGTTCAAATAATTCACCCCTCCACTTT. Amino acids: CASSFYRSSNNSPLHF.

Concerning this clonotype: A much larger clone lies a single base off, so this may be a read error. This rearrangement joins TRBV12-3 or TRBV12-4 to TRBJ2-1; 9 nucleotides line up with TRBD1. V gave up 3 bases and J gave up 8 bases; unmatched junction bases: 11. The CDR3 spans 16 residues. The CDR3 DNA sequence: TGTGCCAGCAGTTTTTTTCGGGACAGGGATTTCGATGAGCAGTTCTTC. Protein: CASSFFRDRDFDEQFF.

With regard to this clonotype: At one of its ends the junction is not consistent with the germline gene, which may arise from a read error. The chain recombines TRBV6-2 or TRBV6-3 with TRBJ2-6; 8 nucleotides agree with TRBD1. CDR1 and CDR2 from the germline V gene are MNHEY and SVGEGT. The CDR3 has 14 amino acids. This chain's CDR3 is CAISGQGGANLLTF. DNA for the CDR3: TGTGCCATCAGTGGACAGGGTGGGGCCAACCTCTTGACTTTC.

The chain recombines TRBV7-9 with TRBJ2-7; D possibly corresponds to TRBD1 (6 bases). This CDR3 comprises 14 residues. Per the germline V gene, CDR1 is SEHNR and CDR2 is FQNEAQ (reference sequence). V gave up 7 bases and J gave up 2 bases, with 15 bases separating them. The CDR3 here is CASISRTDPYEQYF. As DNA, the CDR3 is TGTGCCAGCATCTCGCGGACAGACCCCTACGAGCAGTACTTC.

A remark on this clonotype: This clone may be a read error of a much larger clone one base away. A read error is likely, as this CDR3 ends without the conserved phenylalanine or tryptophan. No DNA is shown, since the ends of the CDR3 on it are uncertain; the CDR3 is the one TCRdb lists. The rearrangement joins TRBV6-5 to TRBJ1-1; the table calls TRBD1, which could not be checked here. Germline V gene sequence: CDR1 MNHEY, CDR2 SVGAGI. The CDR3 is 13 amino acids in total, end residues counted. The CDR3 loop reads CASSLPSDRETFL.

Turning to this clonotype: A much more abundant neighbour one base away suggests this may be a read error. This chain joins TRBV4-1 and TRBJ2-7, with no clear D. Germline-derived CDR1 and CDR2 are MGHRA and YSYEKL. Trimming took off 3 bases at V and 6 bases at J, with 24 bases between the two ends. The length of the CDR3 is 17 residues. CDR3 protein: CASSHRYGSSTSSEQYF. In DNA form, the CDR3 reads TGCGCCAGCAGCCACCGTTACGGGTCTTCAACTTCCAGCGAGCAGTACTTC.

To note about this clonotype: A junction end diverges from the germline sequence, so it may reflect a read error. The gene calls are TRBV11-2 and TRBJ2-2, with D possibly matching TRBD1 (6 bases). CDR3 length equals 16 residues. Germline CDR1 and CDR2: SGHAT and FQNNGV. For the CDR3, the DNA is TGTGCCAGCATCTTATTAGGGGGATCGAACACCGGGGACCTGTTTTTT. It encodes CASILLGGSNTGDLFF.